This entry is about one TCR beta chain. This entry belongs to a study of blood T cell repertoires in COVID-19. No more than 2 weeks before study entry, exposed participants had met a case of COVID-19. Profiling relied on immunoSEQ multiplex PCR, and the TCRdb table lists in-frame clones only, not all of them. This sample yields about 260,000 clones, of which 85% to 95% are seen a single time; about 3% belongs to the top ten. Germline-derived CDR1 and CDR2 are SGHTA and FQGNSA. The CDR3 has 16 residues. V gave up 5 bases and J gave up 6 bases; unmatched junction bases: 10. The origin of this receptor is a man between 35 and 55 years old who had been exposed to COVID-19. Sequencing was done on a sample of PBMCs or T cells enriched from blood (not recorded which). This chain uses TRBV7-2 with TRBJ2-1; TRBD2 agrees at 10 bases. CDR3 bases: TGTGCCAGCAGCCCCTTCTCTAGCGGGAGTCGCAATGAGCAGTTCTTC. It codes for CASSPFSSGSRNEQFF.